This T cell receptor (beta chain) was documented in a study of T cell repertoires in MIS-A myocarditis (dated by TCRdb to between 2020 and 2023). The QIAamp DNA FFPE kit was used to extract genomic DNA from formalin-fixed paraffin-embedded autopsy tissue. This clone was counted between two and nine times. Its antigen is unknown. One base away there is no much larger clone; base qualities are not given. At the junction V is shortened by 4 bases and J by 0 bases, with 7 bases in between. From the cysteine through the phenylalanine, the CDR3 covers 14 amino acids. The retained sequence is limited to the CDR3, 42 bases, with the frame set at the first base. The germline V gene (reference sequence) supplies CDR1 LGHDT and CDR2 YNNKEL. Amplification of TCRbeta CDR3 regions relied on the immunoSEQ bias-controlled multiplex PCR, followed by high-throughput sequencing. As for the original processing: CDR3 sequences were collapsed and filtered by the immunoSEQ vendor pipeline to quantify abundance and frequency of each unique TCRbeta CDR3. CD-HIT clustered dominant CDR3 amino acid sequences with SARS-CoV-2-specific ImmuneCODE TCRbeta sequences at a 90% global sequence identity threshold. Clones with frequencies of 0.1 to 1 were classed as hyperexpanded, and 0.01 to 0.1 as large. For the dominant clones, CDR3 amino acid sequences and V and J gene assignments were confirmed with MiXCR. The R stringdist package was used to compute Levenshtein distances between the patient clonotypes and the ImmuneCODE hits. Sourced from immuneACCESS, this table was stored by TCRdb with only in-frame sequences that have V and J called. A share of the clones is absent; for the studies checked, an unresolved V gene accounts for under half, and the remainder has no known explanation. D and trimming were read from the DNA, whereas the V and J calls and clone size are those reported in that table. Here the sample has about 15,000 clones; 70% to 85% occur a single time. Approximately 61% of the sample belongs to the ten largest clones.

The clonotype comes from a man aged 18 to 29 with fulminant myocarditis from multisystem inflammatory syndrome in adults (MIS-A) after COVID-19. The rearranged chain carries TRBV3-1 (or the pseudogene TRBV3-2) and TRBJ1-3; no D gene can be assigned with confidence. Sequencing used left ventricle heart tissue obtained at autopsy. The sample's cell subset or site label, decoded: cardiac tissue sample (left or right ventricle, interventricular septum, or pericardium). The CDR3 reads CASSPTDSGNTIYF. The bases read TGTGCCAGCAGCCCCACCGACTCTGGAAACACCATATATTTT.